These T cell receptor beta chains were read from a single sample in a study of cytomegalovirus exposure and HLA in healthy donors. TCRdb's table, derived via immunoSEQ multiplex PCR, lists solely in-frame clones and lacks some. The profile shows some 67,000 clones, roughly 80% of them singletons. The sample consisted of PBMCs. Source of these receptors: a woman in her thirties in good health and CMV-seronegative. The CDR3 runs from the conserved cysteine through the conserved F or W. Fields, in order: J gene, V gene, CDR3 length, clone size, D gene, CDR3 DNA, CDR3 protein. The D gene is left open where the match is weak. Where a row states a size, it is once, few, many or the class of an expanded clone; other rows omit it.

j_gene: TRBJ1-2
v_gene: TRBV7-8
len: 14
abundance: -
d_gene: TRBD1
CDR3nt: TGTGCCAGCAGCTTAGTCAGACAGGGTAGTGGCTACACCTTC
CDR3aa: CASSLVRQGSGYTF

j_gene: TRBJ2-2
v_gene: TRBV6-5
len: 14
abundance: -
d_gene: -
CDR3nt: TGTGCCAGCAGTTACTCATCGGGGACCGGGGAGCTGTTTTTT
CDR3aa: CASSYSSGTGELFF

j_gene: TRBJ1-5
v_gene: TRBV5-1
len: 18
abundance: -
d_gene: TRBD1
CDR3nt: TGCGCCAGCAGCTTGGCCGCAGGGGGATCGGAAAGCAATCAGCCCCAGCATTTT
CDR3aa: CASSLAAGGSESNQPQHF

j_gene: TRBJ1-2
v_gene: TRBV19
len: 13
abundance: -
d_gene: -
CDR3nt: TGTGCCAGTAGTATTCCAGTTGTTCCTGGCTACACCTTC
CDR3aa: CASSIPVVPGYTF

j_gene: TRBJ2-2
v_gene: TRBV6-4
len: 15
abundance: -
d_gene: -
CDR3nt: TGTGCCAGCAGGCGGGAAGGGGCGATGGTCGGGGAGCTGTTTTTT
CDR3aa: CASRREGAMVGELFF

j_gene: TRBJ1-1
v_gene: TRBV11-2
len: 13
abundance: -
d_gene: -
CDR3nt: TGTGCCAGCAGCTTATCAGGGAACACTGAAGCTTTCTTT
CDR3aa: CASSLSGNTEAFF

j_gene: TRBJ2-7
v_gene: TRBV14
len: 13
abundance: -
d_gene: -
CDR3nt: TGTGCCACTTCGACTGAAAGCTCCTACGAGCAGTACTTC
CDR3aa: CATSTESSYEQYF

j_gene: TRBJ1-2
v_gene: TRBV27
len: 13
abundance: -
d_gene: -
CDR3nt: TGTGCCAGCAGTTTATCAGGGGTGGGAGGCTACACCTTC
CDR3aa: CASSLSGVGGYTF

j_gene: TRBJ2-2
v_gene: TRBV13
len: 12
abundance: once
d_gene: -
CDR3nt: TGTGCCAGCCGGGGGAACACCGGGGAGCTGTTTTTT
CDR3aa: CASRGNTGELFF

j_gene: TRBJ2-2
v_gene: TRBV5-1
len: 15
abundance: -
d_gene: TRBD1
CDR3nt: TGCGCCAGCAGCCGGGCGGGACAGGCCACCGGGGAGCTGTTTTTT
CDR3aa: CASSRAGQATGELFF

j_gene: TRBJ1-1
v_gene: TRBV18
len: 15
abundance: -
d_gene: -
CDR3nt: TGTGCCAGCTCACCACCTCCATTCGGACAGAGACAAGCTTTCTTT
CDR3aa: CASSPPPFGQRQAFF

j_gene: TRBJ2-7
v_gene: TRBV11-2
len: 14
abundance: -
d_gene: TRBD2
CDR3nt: TGTGCCAGCAGCACCCGAAGCGGGGCGGGCGAGCAGTACTTC
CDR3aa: CASSTRSGAGEQYF

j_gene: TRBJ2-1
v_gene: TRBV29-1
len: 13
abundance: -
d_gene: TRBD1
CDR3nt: TGCAGCGCGCACCGGGACAGTGGCAATGAGCAGTTCTTC
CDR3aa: CSAHRDSGNEQFF

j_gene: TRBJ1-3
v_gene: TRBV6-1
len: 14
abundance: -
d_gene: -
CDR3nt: TGTGCCAGCAGTGAAGAGGGGAACGGAAACACCATATATTTT
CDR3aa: CASSEEGNGNTIYF

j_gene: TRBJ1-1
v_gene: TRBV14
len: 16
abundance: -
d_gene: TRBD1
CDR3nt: TGTGCCAGCAGCCGCCGGGGGGGGACAGGGGATATCGAAGCTTTCTTT
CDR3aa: CASSRRGGTGDIEAFF

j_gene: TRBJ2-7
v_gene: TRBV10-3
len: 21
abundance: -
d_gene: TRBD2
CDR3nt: TGTGCCATCAGTGAACGAACAACCGGGACTAGCGGGGGGCTCGTCCTACGAAGGCAGTACTTC
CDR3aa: CAISERTTGTSGGLVLRRQYF

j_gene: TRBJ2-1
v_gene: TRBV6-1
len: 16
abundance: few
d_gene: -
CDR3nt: TGTGCCAGCAGTGAATCGGAGGGGGGGCCCTACAATGAGCAGTTCTTC
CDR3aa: CASSESEGGPYNEQFF

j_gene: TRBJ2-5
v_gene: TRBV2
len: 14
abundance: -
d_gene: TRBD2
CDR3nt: TGTGCCAGCAGGGGACTAGCCCCGGGGGAGACCCAGTACTTC
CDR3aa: CASRGLAPGETQYF

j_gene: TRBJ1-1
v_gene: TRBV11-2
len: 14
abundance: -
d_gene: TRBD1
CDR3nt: TGTGCCAGCAGCTCGGGACAGAAGAACACTGAAGCTTTCTTT
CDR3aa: CASSSGQKNTEAFF

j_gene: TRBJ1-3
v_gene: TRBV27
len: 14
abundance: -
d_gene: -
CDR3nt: TGTGCCAGCAGTTTATCCAGGGCTGGAAACACCATATATTTT
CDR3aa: CASSLSRAGNTIYF